Each of the 14 T cell receptor beta chains below was sequenced from the same sample in a study of T cell repertoires in cytomegalovirus infection. A single record per CDR3 protein comes from TCRdb applying MiXCR to the reads. This sample carries about 320,000 distinct CDR3 sequences, more than 8% of them seen once, and the ten largest clones take 3.5% to 4.5%. The sequenced material came from PBMCs. These receptors all stem from a human donor in good health (CMV status not recorded). Some clones in this sample may be carry-over from other donors' samples.

In its sample, this clonotype was seen a few times. V is TRBV6-2 or TRBV6-3 and J is TRBJ1-1, with a weak D call TRBD1 (6 bases). Germline V gene sequence: CDR1 MNHEY, CDR2 SVGEGT. The V gene lost 2 bases and the J gene lost 5 bases, with 9 bases spanning the gap. The CDR3 totals 13 residues. CDR3 coding DNA: TGTGCCAGCAGTTACGGGGGGCGGACTGAAGCTTTCTTT. Translated: CASSYGGRTEAFF.

In its sample, this clonotype was seen many times. This chain joins TRBV7-9 and TRBJ2-7; 8 nucleotides align to TRBD2. J was trimmed by 11 bases and V by 3 bases; bases with no gene match: 15. CDR1 is SEHNR, CDR2 FQNEAQ, per germline (reference sequence). This CDR3 is 15 amino acids long. The CDR3 sequence is CASSFAGSGGVGKYF. CDR3 bases: TGTGCCAGCAGCTTCGCCGGTTCGGGAGGGGTTGGAAAGTACTTC.

This chain links TRBV2 with TRBJ1-2; TRBD1 might be the D (5 bases). Germline lookup yields CDR1 SNHLY and CDR2 FYNNEI. V dropped 3 bases and J dropped 8 bases, with 13 bases sitting between them. This CDR3 is built from 13 residues. The CDR3 DNA reads as TGTGCCAGCAGTGATACCAGGGTGGGAGGCTACACCTTC. This encodes CASSDTRVGGYTF.

This clonotype has at least ten counts. The rearrangement links TRBV6-5 to TRBJ1-2; D is unresolved. The CDR3 totals 13 residues. Trimming removed 0 bases at V and 8 bases at J, with 10 bases between. CDR1 is MNHEY, CDR2 SVGAGI, per germline. The CDR3 spells CASSYSGTRGYTF. CDR3 DNA: TGTGCCAGCAGTTACTCGGGCACGAGAGGCTACACCTTC.

The chain recombines TRBV6-4 with TRBJ2-3, with D maybe TRBD2 (5 bases). Trimming removed 0 bases at V and 6 bases at J, with 13 bases between. The length of the CDR3 is 15 residues. CDR1 is MRHNA and CDR2 is SNTAGT in the germline V gene. DNA of the CDR3: TGTGCCAGCAGTGACTCCCTTTCCGGGGAGGATACGCAGTATTTT. Amino acid sequence: CASSDSLSGEDTQYF.

The chain recombines TRBV7-6 with TRBJ2-7; TRBD2 is a possible D gene (5 bases). CDR3 length: 14 residues. V dropped 5 bases and J dropped 3 bases, with 14 bases sitting between them. Germline V lookup: CDR1 SGHVS, CDR2 FNYEAQ. CDR3 nucleotide sequence: TGTGCCAGCAGCCTGAGGGTCGATGGCTACGAGCAGTACTTC. It encodes CASSLRVDGYEQYF.

This clonotype came up a few times. V gene TRBV6-2 or TRBV6-3 combines with J gene TRBJ2-2, with 8 bases that match TRBD2. The trim removed 6 bases at V and 1 base at J, leaving 7 bases unmatched. In germline, CDR1 is MNHEY, CDR2 SVGEGT. The CDR3 length is 16 residues. In nucleotides, the CDR3 is TGTGCCAGCAGACTAAGCGGGGGAAGGAACACCGGGGAGCTGTTTTTT. Translation: CASRLSGGRNTGELFF.

At least ten counts were recorded for this clonotype. The V and J genes are TRBV7-2 and TRBJ1-5, with 7 bases identical to TRBD1. V trimming: 6 bases; J trimming: 9 bases; junction bases outside the gene matches: 8. Per the germline V gene, CDR1 is SGHTA and CDR2 is FQGNSA. This CDR3 is built from 13 residues. The CDR3 DNA follows: TGTGCCAGCAGTTACAGGGGAGAGGGGCCCCAGCATTTT. Translating gives CASSYRGEGPQHF. Full variable domain (rest looked up from reference TRBV7-2 and TRBJ1-5): GAGVSQSPSNKVTEKGKDVELRCDPISGHTALYWYRQSLGQGLEFLIYFQGNSAPDKSGLPSDRFSAERTGGSVSTLTIQRTQQEDSAVYLCASSYRGEGPQHFGDGTRLSIL.

The chain's CDR3 is CASSPGQGADGELFF. Written as DNA, the CDR3 is TGTGCCAGCAGCCCGGGACAGGGGGCCGACGGGGAGCTGTTTTTT. The chain couples TRBV7-9 to TRBJ2-2; 12 bases map to TRBD1. The trim removed 5 bases at V and 7 bases at J, leaving 5 bases unmatched. The germline gives CDR1 SEHNR, CDR2 FQNEAQ (reference sequence). CDR3 length: 15 residues.

This clonotype was seen more than once but under ten times. The rearrangement uses TRBV7-8 and TRBJ1-5; possible D gene TRBD1, 6 bases. V shed 5 bases and J shed 2 bases, with 13 bases lying between them. This CDR3 is 15 amino acids long. Germline V gene sequence: CDR1 SGHVS, CDR2 FQNEAQ. In nucleotides, the CDR3 is TGTGCCAGCAGCGAAAACAGGGACGGCAATCAGCCCCAGCATTTT. This codes for CASSENRDGNQPQHF.

This clonotype was detected many times. The rearrangement uses TRBV7-2 and TRBJ2-7; D possibly corresponds to TRBD2 (5 bases). Germline V gene lookup returns CDR1 SGHTA and CDR2 FQGNSA. This CDR3 has 14 residues. Trimming shortened V by 3 bases and J by 2 bases, and 11 bases separated the two germline ends. DNA of the CDR3: TGTGCCAGCAGCTTTAGGACTCCCCCCTACGAGCAGTACTTC. The encoded protein is CASSFRTPPYEQYF.

The J gene is TRBJ2-1, the V gene TRBV7-2, with D possibly TRBD2 on 6 matching bases. V was trimmed by 5 bases and J by 6 bases, leaving 17 bases between them. The CDR3 is 15 amino acids. Germline-derived CDR1 and CDR2 are SGHTA and FQGNSA. The CDR3 DNA follows: TGTGCCAGCAGCCCCCGGGACTTCCTGGCCAATGAGCAGTTCTTC. It is translated as CASSPRDFLANEQFF.

This clonotype has at least ten counts. The rearrangement links TRBV19 to TRBJ1-2, with TRBD1 matching over 8 bases. The germline CDR1 and CDR2 sequences are LNHDA and SQIVND (reference sequence). CDR3 length: 14 amino acids. The V and J ends lost 4 bases and 0 bases, in that order; junction bases with no gene match: 1. CDR3 sequence reads: CASSKDRANYGYTF. CDR3 in DNA: TGTGCCAGTAGTAAGGACAGGGCTAACTATGGCTACACCTTC. Complete variable domain (other parts from reference TRBV19 and TRBJ1-2): DGGITQSPKYLFRKEGQNVTLSCEQNLNHDAMYWYRQDPGQGLRLIYYSQIVNDFQKGDIAEGYSVSREKKESFPLTVTSAQKNPTAFYLCASSKDRANYGYTFGSGTRLTVV.

This clonotype was detected ten times or more. This chain joins TRBV11-2 and TRBJ2-3; TRBD2 agrees at 12 bases. The CDR3 loop spans 16 amino acids. The germline gives CDR1 SGHAT, CDR2 FQNNGV. J gave up 3 bases and V 4 bases, and 5 bases lay outside the gene matches. The CDR3 DNA reads as TGTGCCAGCAGCTCTCCGACTAGCGGGAGAACAGATACGCAGTATTTT. Translating it yields CASSSPTSGRTDTQYF.